The 20 T cell receptor beta chains presented below share a single source sample, sequenced in a study of CD8+ T cells in alopecia areata. cDNA serving as the sequencing template came from extracted, reverse transcribed RNA. Data came from immunoSEQ multiplex PCR; TCRdb stores just in-frame clones and leaves some out. Here the sample spans fewer than 250,000 clones, 30% to 40% being singletons. The treatment here: oral pan-JAK inhibitor, 5-10 mg twice daily. The source was CD4+ T cells sorted from blood, collected around week 30, from a patient treated with tofacitinib. These receptors all stem from a human donor with alopecia areata.

A note on this clone: A much larger clone differs by one base, so this may be a read error. Other DNA sequences of this sample code for an identical CDR3. The chain uses TRBV7-9 and TRBJ1-1, with D unresolved. The V end lost 2 bases, the J end lost 0 bases, and 4 bases lay between the germline ends. CDR3 size: 13 residues. Per the germline V gene, CDR1 is SEHNR and CDR2 is FQNEAQ (reference sequence). The CDR3, as DNA: TGTGCCAGCAGCTTAACCATGAACACTGAAGCTTTCTTT. Amino acid sequence: CASSLTMNTEAFF.

The chain is built from TRBV15 and TRBJ1-4; D is uncertain. Germline CDR1 LNHNV, CDR2 YYDKDF (reference sequence). The CDR3 is 13 amino acids. The germline V and J ends were trimmed by 6 bases and 4 bases, with 9 bases remaining between them. The CDR3 sequence is CATRFQINEKLFF. The CDR3 DNA sequence: TGTGCCACCAGGTTTCAGATTAATGAAAAACTGTTTTTT. Full variable domain (missing parts from reference TRBV15 and TRBJ1-4): DAMVIQNPRYQVTQFGKPVTLSCSQTLNHNVMYWYQQKSSQAPKLLFHYYDKDFNNEADTPDNFQSRRPNTSFCFLDIRSPGLGDTAMYLCATRFQINEKLFFGSGTQLSVL.

The sample holds a few counts of this clone. The chain couples TRBV9 to TRBJ2-7; D remains unclear. CDR3 length equals 14 residues. Trimming pared 2 bases from V and 1 base from J, leaving 10 bases between. The germline CDR1 and CDR2 sequences are SGDLS and YYNGEE. CDR3 region: CASSVSQESYEQYF. The CDR3 coding sequence is TGTGCCAGCAGCGTGTCGCAGGAATCCTACGAGCAGTACTTC.

CDR3: CASSQDQDTGELFF. DNA for the CDR3: TGTGCCAGCAGCCAAGATCAGGACACCGGGGAGCTGTTTTTT. The J gene is TRBJ2-2, the V gene TRBV14; D not resolved. Trimming took off 0 bases at V and 3 bases at J, with 5 bases between the two ends. This CDR3 has 14 residues. In germline, CDR1 is SGHDN, CDR2 FVKESK. The full variable domain, its missing parts supplied by reference TRBV14 and TRBJ2-2, is EAGVTQFPSHSVIEKGQTVTLRCDPISGHDNLYWYRRVMGKEIKFLLHFVKESKQDESGMPNNRFLAERTGGTYSTLKVQPAELEDSGVYFCASSQDQDTGELFFGEGSRLTVL.

CDR3 bases: TGTGCCAGCAGTCCGGGACAGGGGTACACCGGGGAGCTGTTTTTT. Translating gives CASSPGQGYTGELFF. The J gene is TRBJ2-2, the V gene TRBV27, with 10 nucleotides matching TRBD1. Germline CDR1 and CDR2: MNHEY and SMNVEV (reference sequence). Germline trimming cut 5 bases from V and 3 bases from J; bases unmatched to any gene: 3. The CDR3 has 15 amino acids.

This clone has a handful of counts. CDR3 bases: TGCAGCGTTCGAGAGGGGGCTCTCTACGAGCAGTACTTC. Protein: CSVREGALYEQYF. The chain links TRBV29-1 to TRBJ2-7; 7 nucleotides agree with TRBD1. The ends lost 5 bases at V and 3 bases at J; junction bases unmatched: 7. CDR3 length equals 13 residues. Germline V gene lookup returns CDR1 SQVTM and CDR2 ANQGSEA.

This clone has just a few counts. This chain connects TRBV29-1 to TRBJ1-5; TRBD1 matches 7 bases. The CDR3 extends over 14 amino acids. Germline CDR1 and CDR2: SQVTM and ANQGSEA. Germline trimming cut 4 bases from V and 0 bases from J; bases unmatched to any gene: 3. The chain's CDR3 is CSVGTGNSNQPQHF. The CDR3 coding sequence is TGCAGCGTTGGGACAGGAAATAGCAATCAGCCCCAGCATTTT.

This chain connects TRBV9 to TRBJ2-1, with 7 bases aligning to TRBD1. From germline, CDR1 is SGDLS and CDR2 YYNGEE. The junction had 3 bases not matched to a gene; V was cut back by 0 bases and J by 9 bases. This CDR3 has 13 amino acids. The DNA for the CDR3 is TGTGCCAGCAGCGTAGTAGAGGGGGCTGAGCAGTTCTTC. Translation gives CASSVVEGAEQFF.

The chain uses TRBV6-5 and TRBJ1-2, with D possibly matching TRBD1 (5 bases). With 7 bases removed from V and 7 bases from J, the gap between germline ends came to 13 bases. Germline V gene lookup returns CDR1 MNHEY and CDR2 SVGAGI. This CDR3 is 12 amino acids long. The CDR3 nucleotides are TGTGCCAGCACCCCGGGGGGGGTTGGCTACACCTTC. Its protein product is CASTPGGVGYTF.

This clone appeared a few times. This chain links TRBV29-1 with TRBJ2-3; D perhaps matches TRBD1 (6 bases). This CDR3 comprises 14 residues. CDR1 and CDR2 (germline): SQVTM, ANQGSEA. Trimming left V 3 bases short and J 3 bases short, with 13 bases between. CDR3: CSVEAGRGTDTQYF. The CDR3 nucleotides read TGCAGCGTTGAGGCGGGCAGGGGAACAGATACGCAGTATTTT.

This chain joins TRBV14 and TRBJ2-7, with 11 bases aligning to TRBD1. From germline, CDR1 is SGHDN and CDR2 FVKESK. J was trimmed by 7 bases and V by 3 bases; bases with no gene match: 2. The CDR3 contains 13 residues. CDR3 residues: CASSQDRGREQYF. DNA for the CDR3: TGTGCCAGCAGCCAGGACAGGGGGCGAGAGCAGTACTTC.

There are a few counts of this clone. The chain combines TRBV7-9 with TRBJ1-1, with a weak D call TRBD1 (5 bases). Germline-derived CDR1 and CDR2 are SEHNR and FQNEAQ (reference sequence). The CDR3 consists of 12 residues. V lost 3 bases to trimming and J lost 7 bases, with 9 bases between them. CDR3 in DNA: TGTGCCAGCAGCTTGGGGCAGGGTGAAGCTTTCTTT. Translated: CASSLGQGEAFF. Based on the CDR3 plus reference TRBV7-9 and TRBJ1-1, the full variable domain is DTGVSQNPRHKITKRGQNVTFRCDPISEHNRLYWYRQTLGQGPEFLTYFQNEAQLEKSRLLSDRFSAERPKGSFSTLEIQRTEQGDSAMYLCASSLGQGEAFFGQGTRLTVV.

The gene calls are TRBV19 and TRBJ2-1, with D possibly TRBD1 on 6 matching bases. CDR3 length: 14 amino acids. Deletions cut 6 bases from V and 9 bases from J, with 18 bases between. Germline values: CDR1 LNHDA, CDR2 SQIVND (reference sequence). The CDR3 sequence: CASRPGAYLGEQFF. The CDR3 DNA reads TGTGCCAGTAGGCCAGGGGCCTATCTGGGTGAGCAGTTCTTC.

This clone was seen a handful of times. V and J are TRBV4-1 and TRBJ1-1, with TRBD1 as a possible D gene (6 bases). CDR3 length equals 16 residues. Trimming removed 5 bases from V and 0 bases from J, with 16 bases in between. The germline gives CDR1 MGHRA, CDR2 YSYEKL. The CDR3 coding sequence is TGCGCCAGCAGCAAAGGACAGATAGCCTTGAACACTGAAGCTTTCTTT. This codes for CASSKGQIALNTEAFF.

The sample holds a few counts of this clone. The chain is built from TRBV7-2 and TRBJ1-6; 8 positions agree with TRBD1. The CDR3 is made up of 16 amino acids. Germline CDR1 reads SGHTA; CDR2 reads FQGNSA. Trimming took 5 bases from V and 5 from J; bases not matched to a gene: 8. The CDR3 nucleotides are TGTGCCAGCAGCCCAGGACAGGGCCGTAATAATTCACCCCTCCACTTT. It codes for CASSPGQGRNNSPLHF.

This chain connects TRBV19 to TRBJ2-2; the D is unclear. Germline CDR1 and CDR2: LNHDA and SQIVND (reference sequence). V gave up 3 bases and J gave up 5 bases, with 7 bases separating them. The CDR3 length is 13 residues. The DNA for the CDR3 is TGTGCCAGTAGTATCAACCCAACCGGGGAGCTGTTTTTT. Translated: CASSINPTGELFF.

This clone has more than one count but fewer than ten. The J gene is TRBJ1-2, the V gene TRBV5-1; D perhaps matches TRBD1 (5 bases). Per the germline V gene, CDR1 is SGHRS and CDR2 is YFSETQ. Trimming pared 0 bases from V and 4 bases from J, leaving 7 bases between. CDR3 size: 13 residues. This chain's CDR3 is CASSLGQRYGYTF. The CDR3 DNA follows: TGCGCCAGCAGCTTGGGACAGCGCTATGGCTACACCTTC.

The chain combines TRBV12-5 with TRBJ2-3; perhaps D is TRBD1 or TRBD2 (5 bases each). This CDR3 has 15 amino acids. The V gene lost 4 bases and the J gene lost 2 bases, with 13 bases spanning the gap. CDR1 and CDR2 from the germline V gene are LGHNT and FRNRAP. The CDR3 bases are TGTGCTAGTGGTTCGGGACGGAGTTACACAGATACGCAGTATTTT. Its translation: CASGSGRSYTDTQYF.

The chain has TRBV7-3 and TRBJ2-7, with D possibly being TRBD1 or TRBD2 (5 bases each). V lost 5 bases to trimming and J lost 4 bases, with 18 bases between them. Germline CDR1 is SGHTA and CDR2 is FQGTGA. The CDR3 runs to 15 residues. As DNA, the CDR3 is TGTGCCAGCAGCCCTTCCCCGGGGCCCCCGTACGAGCAGTACTTC. This codes for CASSPSPGPPYEQYF.

The genes are TRBV29-1 and TRBJ2-7, with 10 positions matching TRBD1. The CDR3 has 12 residues. Germline trimming cut 6 bases from V and 7 bases from J; bases unmatched to any gene: 6. Germline V gene lookup returns CDR1 SQVTM and CDR2 ANQGSEA. CDR3 region: CSVRQGAVEQYF. CDR3 bases: TGCAGCGTAAGACAGGGGGCGGTTGAGCAGTACTTC.